Included here is one T cell receptor (beta chain) sequence, with context. This specimen belongs to a study of blood T cell repertoires in COVID-19. CDR1 GTSNPN and CDR2 SVGIG come from the germline V gene (reference sequence). Between the trimmed V and J ends, which lost 4 bases and 0 bases, there was a span of 13 bases. This CDR3 has 15 residues. Clinical history reported by participants formed the basis on which cohorts were assigned. Libraries were prepared by immunoSEQ multiplex PCR; TCRdb keeps only in-frame clonotypes and omits some of them. The sample comprises hundreds of thousands of clones, approximately 87% of which are singletons, and approximately 3.3% rests with the top ten.

The chain employs TRBV30 and TRBJ2-4, with a possible D match to TRBD1 (6 bases). This TCR was sampled from a woman aged 50 to 60 in a cohort exposed to, infected with or recovered from COVID-19 (not recorded which). Specimen: PBMCs or T cells enriched from blood (not recorded which). CDR3 in amino acids: CAWTRTDLAKNIQYF. CDR3 DNA sequence: TGTGCCTGGACGAGGACAGATCTAGCCAAAAACATTCAGTACTTC.